Here is one T cell receptor beta chain with its context. This sample is part of a study of blood T cell repertoires in COVID-19. Study-level background: The analysed material was cDNA or gDNA that came from T cells, B-cell-depleted T cells, or PBMCs.

In the original processing: The assay estimated nucleated cells by amplifying reference gene primers. This table comes from immunoSEQ multiplex PCR, and its TCRdb copy is limited to in-frame clones, with some not included. That table supplies the V and J calls and clone size; D and trimming were determined from the DNA. Among about 410,000 clones listed, 75% to 90% were seen once. Followed longitudinally, the Seattle patients had been enrolled during active infection. The V gene's germline CDR1 is SGHAT and CDR2 FQNNGV. The CDR3 spans 14 residues. The V and J ends lost 0 bases and 10 bases respectively, with 13 bases between them.

The sequencing input was peripheral blood. The rearrangement uses TRBV11-2 and TRBJ2-1; the D gene is possibly TRBD1 (5 bases). This sequence was found in a woman between 40 and 50 years old with COVID-19, enrolled during active disease. The CDR3 is CASSLDLDIPEQFF. The CDR3 nucleotides are TGTGCCAGCAGCTTAGACTTGGACATCCCCGAGCAGTTCTTC.